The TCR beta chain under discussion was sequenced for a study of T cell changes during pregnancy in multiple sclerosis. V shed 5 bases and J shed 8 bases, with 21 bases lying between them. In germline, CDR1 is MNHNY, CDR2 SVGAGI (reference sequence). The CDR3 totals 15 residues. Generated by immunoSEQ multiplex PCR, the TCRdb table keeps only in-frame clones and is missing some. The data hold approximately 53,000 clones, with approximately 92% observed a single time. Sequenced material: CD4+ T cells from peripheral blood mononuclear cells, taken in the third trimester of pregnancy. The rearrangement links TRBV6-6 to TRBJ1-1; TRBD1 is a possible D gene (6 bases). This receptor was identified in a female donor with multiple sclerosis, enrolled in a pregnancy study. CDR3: CASSITGGGAPEAFF. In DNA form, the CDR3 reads TGTGCCAGCAGTATCACTGGAGGGGGGGCGCCCGAAGCTTTCTTT.